The source of this T cell receptor beta chain is a study of cytomegalovirus exposure and HLA in healthy donors. Study-level information: Earlier, some 200 million T cells were analyzed, and fewer than 120 million unique TCR beta sequences were found among them.

Use of 60 Vbeta and 13 Jbeta primers characterized the PCR. The data were produced by immunoSEQ multiplex PCR, yet TCRdb's version contains in-frame clones alone and is incomplete. This table has 90,000 to 150,000 clones, 77% appearing once. The CDR3 covers 16 residues. Per the germline V gene, CDR1 is SGHVS and CDR2 is FQNEAQ. V lost 1 base to trimming and J lost 0 bases, with 9 bases between them. V gene TRBV7-8 combines with J gene TRBJ1-4; D is uncertain. This clonotype was obtained from a man in his forties or fifties in good health and CMV-seropositive. The sample consisted of PBMCs. CDR3 sequence reads: CASSLVGGTTNEKLFF. CDR3 sequence (DNA): TGTGCCAGCAGCTTAGTGGGCGGGACAACTAATGAAAAACTGTTTTTT.